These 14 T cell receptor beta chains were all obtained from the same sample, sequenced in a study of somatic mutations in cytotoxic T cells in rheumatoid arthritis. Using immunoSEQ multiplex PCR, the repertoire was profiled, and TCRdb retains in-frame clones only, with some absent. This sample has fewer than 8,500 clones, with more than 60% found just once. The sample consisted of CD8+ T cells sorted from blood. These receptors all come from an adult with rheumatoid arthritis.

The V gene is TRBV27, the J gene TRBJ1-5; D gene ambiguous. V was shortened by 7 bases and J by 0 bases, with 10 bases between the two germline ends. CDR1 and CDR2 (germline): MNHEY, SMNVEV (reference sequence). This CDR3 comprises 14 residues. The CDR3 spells CASNPGHSNQPQHF. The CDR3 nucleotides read TGTGCCAGCAATCCCGGGCATAGCAATCAGCCCCAGCATTTT.

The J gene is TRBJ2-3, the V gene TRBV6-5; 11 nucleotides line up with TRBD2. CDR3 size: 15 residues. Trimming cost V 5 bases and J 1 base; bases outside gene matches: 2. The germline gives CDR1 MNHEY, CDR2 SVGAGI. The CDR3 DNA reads TGTGCCAGCAGTCTAGCGGGGGGTGGCACAGATACGCAGTATTTT. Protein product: CASSLAGGGTDTQYF.

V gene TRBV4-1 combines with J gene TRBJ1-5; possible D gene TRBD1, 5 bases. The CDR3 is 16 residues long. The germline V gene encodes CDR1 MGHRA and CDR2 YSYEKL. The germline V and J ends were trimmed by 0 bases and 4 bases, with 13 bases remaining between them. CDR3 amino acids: CASSQEGADPNQPQHF. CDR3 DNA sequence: TGCGCCAGCAGCCAAGAAGGGGCCGATCCTAATCAGCCCCAGCATTTT.

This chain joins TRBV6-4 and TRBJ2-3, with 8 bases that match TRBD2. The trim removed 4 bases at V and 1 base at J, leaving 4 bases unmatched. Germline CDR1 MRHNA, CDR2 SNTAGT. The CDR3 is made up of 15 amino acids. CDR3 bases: TGTGCCAGCAGTGCGAGCGGGAGCGGCACAGATACGCAGTATTTT. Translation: CASSASGSGTDTQYF.

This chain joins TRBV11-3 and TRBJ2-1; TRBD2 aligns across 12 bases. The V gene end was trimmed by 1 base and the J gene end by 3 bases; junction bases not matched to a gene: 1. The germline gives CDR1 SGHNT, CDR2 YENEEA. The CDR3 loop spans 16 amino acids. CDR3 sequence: CASSLGTSGVYNEQFF. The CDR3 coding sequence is TGTGCCAGCAGCTTAGGGACTAGCGGGGTCTACAATGAGCAGTTCTTC.

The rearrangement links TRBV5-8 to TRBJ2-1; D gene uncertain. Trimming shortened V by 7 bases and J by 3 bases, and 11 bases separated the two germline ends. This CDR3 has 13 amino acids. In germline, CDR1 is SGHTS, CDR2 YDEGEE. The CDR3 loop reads CASFVDLYNEQFF. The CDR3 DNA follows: TGTGCCAGCTTTGTTGATCTCTACAATGAGCAGTTCTTC.

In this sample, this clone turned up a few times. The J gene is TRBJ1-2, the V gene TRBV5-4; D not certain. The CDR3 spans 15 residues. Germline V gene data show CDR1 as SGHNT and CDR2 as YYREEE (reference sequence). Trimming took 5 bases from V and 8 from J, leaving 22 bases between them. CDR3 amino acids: CASSLVDGRYIGYTF. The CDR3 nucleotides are TGTGCCAGCAGTCTAGTGGACGGACGTTACATCGGCTACACCTTC.

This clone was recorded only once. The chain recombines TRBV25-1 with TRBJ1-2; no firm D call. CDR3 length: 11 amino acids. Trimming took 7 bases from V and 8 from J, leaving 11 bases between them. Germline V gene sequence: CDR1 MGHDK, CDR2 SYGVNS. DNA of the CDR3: TGTGCCAGCAAAGGAGGTTGGGGCTACACCTTC. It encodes CASKGGWGYTF.

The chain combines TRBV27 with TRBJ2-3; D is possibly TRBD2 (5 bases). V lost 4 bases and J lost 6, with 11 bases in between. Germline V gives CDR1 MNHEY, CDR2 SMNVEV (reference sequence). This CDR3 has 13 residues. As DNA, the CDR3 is TGTGCCAGCAGTTGGAAGGGAGTCGATACGCAGTATTTT. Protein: CASSWKGVDTQYF.

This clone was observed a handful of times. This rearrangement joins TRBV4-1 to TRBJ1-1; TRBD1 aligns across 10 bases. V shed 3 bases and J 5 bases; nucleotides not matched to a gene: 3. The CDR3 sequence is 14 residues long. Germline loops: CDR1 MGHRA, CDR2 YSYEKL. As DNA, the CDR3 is TGCGCCAGCAGCCAGACAGGGGGCTGGACTGAAGCTTTCTTT. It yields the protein CASSQTGGWTEAFF.

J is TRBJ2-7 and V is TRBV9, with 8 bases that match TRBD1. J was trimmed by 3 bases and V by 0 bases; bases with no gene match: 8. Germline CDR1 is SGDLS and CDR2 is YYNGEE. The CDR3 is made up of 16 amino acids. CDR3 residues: CASSVAAQGGYYEQYF. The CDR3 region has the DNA TGTGCCAGCAGCGTAGCTGCACAGGGGGGATACTACGAGCAGTACTTC.

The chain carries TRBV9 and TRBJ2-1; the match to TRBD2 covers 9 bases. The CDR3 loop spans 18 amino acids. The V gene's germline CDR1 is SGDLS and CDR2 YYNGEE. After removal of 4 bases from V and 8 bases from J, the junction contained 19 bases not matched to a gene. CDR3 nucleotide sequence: TGTGCCAGCAGCCCAGTAGGGGAGCGGCCCCGCGGGGGGGATGAGCAGTTCTTC. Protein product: CASSPVGERPRGGDEQFF.

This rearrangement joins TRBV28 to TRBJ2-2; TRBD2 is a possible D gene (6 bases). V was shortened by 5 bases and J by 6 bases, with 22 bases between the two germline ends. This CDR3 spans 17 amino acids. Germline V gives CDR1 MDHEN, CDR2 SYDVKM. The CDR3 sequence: CASSPGTSSLAPGELFF. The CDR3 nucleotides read TGTGCCAGCAGTCCTGGGACTTCCTCTCTAGCGCCCGGGGAGCTGTTTTTT.

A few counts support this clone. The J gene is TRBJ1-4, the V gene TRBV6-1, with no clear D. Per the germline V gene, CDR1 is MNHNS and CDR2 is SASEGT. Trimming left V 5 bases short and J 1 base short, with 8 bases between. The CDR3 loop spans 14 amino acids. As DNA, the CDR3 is TGTGCCAGCAGTACATTGGAAACTAATGAAAAACTGTTTTTT. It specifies CASSTLETNEKLFF.